Given below is one TCR beta chain in context. What it recognizes is unknown. This record belongs to a study of Graves' ophthalmopathy and Graves' hyperthyroidism. Scientists amplified the TCR beta CDR3 regions from RNA transcripts. Second-round multiplex PCR came after first-round RT-PCR with HTBI primers. A single record per CDR3 protein comes from TCRdb applying MiXCR to the multiplex PCR reads. The sample consists of about 620,000 distinct CDR3 sequences, approximately 21% of them appearing once. Notes on the study in general: Ophthalmopathy progression cases were predicted by the model with roughly 70% sensitivity and 72.22% specificity.

The term stable hyperthyroidism indicated an absence of ophthalmopathy within 18 months of follow-up. Exclusion criteria comprised other autoimmune diseases, uncontrolled infections, pregnancy or lactation in patients. 8.5 to 10 ml of fresh blood yielded the PBMCs by density gradient. Sample: peripheral blood. The receptor comes from a woman between 18 and 30 years old with stable Graves' hyperthyroidism. Some clones in this sample may be carry-over from other donors' samples.

CDR3 loop: CASMRTGGAAYGYTF. CDR3 bases: TGTGCCAGTATGAGGACAGGGGGCGCCGCCTATGGCTACACCTTC. This chain uses TRBV19 with TRBJ1-2, with 11 bases that match TRBD1. This CDR3 is 15 amino acids long. Trimming took 7 bases from V and 4 from J; bases not matched to a gene: 8. Germline loops: CDR1 LNHDA, CDR2 SQIVND (reference sequence).